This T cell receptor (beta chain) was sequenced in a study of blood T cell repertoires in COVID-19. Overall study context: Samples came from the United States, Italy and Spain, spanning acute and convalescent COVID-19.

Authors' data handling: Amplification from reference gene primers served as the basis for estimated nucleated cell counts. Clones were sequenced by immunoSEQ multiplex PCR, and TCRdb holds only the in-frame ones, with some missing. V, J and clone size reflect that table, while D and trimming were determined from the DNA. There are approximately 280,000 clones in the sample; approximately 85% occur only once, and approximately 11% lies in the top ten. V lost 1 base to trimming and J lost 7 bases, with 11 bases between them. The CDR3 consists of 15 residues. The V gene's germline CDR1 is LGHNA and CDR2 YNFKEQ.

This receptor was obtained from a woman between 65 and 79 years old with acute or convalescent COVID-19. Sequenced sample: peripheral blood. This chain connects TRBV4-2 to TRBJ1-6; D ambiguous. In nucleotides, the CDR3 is TGTGCCAGCAGCCAAGGTGTCCGGGAAAATTCACCCCTCCACTTT. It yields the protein CASSQGVRENSPLHF.